The 21 T cell receptor beta chains below come from one sample, sequenced in a study of T cells after yellow fever vaccination. TCRdb passed the 5' RACE reads through MiXCR, listing each CDR3 protein once. The table includes under 300,000 distinct CDR3 sequences, 13% detected once. The sample here was CD4+ T cells sorted from PBMCs, taken 45 days after the yellow fever booster vaccination. These receptors were taken from a man aged 25-45 years who received the YFV17D yellow fever vaccine.

Notes on this clonotype: A much larger clone lies a single base off, so this may be a read error. The chain links TRBV29-1 to TRBJ2-1; the D is unclear. Germline CDR1 SQVTM, CDR2 ANQGSEA. V dropped 7 bases and J dropped 8 bases, with 12 bases sitting between them. The CDR3 runs 11 residues. CDR3 in amino acids: CSAPGFDEQFF. For the CDR3, the DNA is TGCAGCGCCCCCGGATTTGATGAGCAGTTCTTC.

This clonotype has ten or more counts. The chain carries TRBV27 and TRBJ2-2, with a weak D call TRBD2 (6 bases). The CDR3 runs to 15 residues. Germline CDR1 is MNHEY and CDR2 is SMNVEV (reference sequence). V was trimmed by 1 base and J by 4 bases, leaving 10 bases between them. DNA of the CDR3: TGTGCCAGCAGTTTATTAGCGGTTAGCACCGGGGAGCTGTTTTTT. It translates to CASSLLAVSTGELFF.

The chain links TRBV29-1 to TRBJ2-5; no firm D call. The CDR3 is 13 residues long. From germline, CDR1 is SQVTM and CDR2 ANQGSEA. V lost 3 bases, J lost 5 bases, and 13 bases lay in between. The DNA for the CDR3 is TGCAGCGTTGACAGTTCTCGGTCGGAGACCCAGTACTTC. It yields the protein CSVDSSRSETQYF.

This clonotype was seen only a few times. The chain joins TRBV4-3 to TRBJ2-7, with D possibly TRBD1 on 6 matching bases. CDR1 and CDR2 from the germline V gene are LGHNA and YSLEER. The V end was cut by 5 bases, the J end by 4 bases, with 15 bases between. The CDR3 length is 14 residues. The CDR3 loop is CASSVSLGAYEQYF. The CDR3, as DNA: TGCGCCAGCAGCGTAAGCCTGGGGGCATACGAGCAGTACTTC.

The rearrangement uses TRBV5-1 and TRBJ2-7; possible D gene TRBD2, 6 bases. V lost 0 bases and J lost 6, with 13 bases in between. CDR1 and CDR2 from the germline V gene are SGHRS and YFSETQ. The CDR3 has 14 amino acids. The CDR3 protein is CASSLGGVTGEQYF. CDR3 in DNA: TGCGCCAGCAGCTTGGGGGGGGTCACGGGCGAGCAGTACTTC.

This clonotype was counted only a few times. The chain uses TRBV21-1 and TRBJ2-7; TRBD1, the D gene given by the table, was not confirmed from the DNA. TRBV21-1 is assigned pseudogene status. CDR3 length: 15 amino acids. The CDR3 DNA is TGTGCCAGCAGCAAACGGGGGACAGGATGCTACGAGCAGTACTTC. Translation: CASSKRGTGCYEQYF.

The chain has TRBV21-1 and TRBJ2-6. TRBV21-1 is tagged as a pseudogene. This CDR3 comprises 15 residues. The CDR3 is CASSILVPGANVLTF. In DNA, the CDR3 is TGTGCCAGCAGCATTCTGGTACCCGGGGCCAACGTCCTGACTTTC.

There are a few counts of this clonotype. The V and J genes are TRBV5-1 and TRBJ2-7, with no clear D. The CDR3 covers 13 residues. Germline V lookup: CDR1 SGHRS, CDR2 YFSETQ. The germline V and J ends were trimmed by 3 bases and 2 bases, with 9 bases remaining between them. CDR3 in amino acids: CASSSHNAYEQYF. Here the CDR3 DNA reads TGCGCCAGCAGCTCCCATAACGCCTACGAGCAGTACTTC.

The chain carries TRBV7-8 and TRBJ2-1; D might be TRBD2 (5 bases). This CDR3 region has 15 residues. The V end lost 5 bases, the J end lost 0 bases, and 11 bases lay between the germline ends. Germline CDR1 is SGHVS and CDR2 is FQNEAQ. The CDR3 DNA reads TGTGCCAGCAGCCGGACTCCCCGCTCCTACAATGAGCAGTTCTTC. Protein product: CASSRTPRSYNEQFF.

Only a few counts were recorded for this clonotype. The chain combines TRBV5-1 with TRBJ2-7; 12 bases align to TRBD2. Germline lookup yields CDR1 SGHRS and CDR2 YFSETQ. V was pared by 5 bases and J by 4 bases, with 7 bases of the junction left unmatched. This CDR3 is 15 amino acids long. This chain's CDR3 is CASRKTSGGKYEQYF. In DNA form, the CDR3 reads TGCGCCAGCAGGAAGACTAGCGGGGGTAAATACGAGCAGTACTTC.

V usage is TRBV20-1 and J usage is TRBJ2-5; 7 bases align to TRBD2. Germline CDR1 DFQATT, CDR2 SNEGSKA (reference sequence). The CDR3 runs to 16 residues. V gave up 0 bases and J gave up 2 bases; unmatched junction bases: 9. This chain's CDR3 is CSARDFRGSNQETQYF. Written as DNA, the CDR3 is TGCAGTGCTAGAGATTTCCGCGGGAGCAATCAAGAGACCCAGTACTTC.

This clonotype was counted only a few times. The chain combines TRBV6-6 with TRBJ1-2; D call uncertain. This CDR3 region has 12 residues. V was clipped by 8 bases and J by 4 bases, with 11 bases between them. CDR1 is MNHNY and CDR2 is SVGAGI in the germline V gene (reference sequence). The CDR3 nucleotides are TGTGCCAGCCAATCACCCGTCTATGGCTACACCTTC. Translating gives CASQSPVYGYTF.

This rearrangement joins TRBV27 to TRBJ2-5, with 9 bases identical to TRBD2. Germline trimming cut 6 bases from V and 5 bases from J; bases unmatched to any gene: 7. This CDR3 is built from 14 residues. Germline assignment: CDR1 MNHEY and CDR2 SMNVEV (reference sequence). The CDR3 DNA is TGTGCCAGCAGCCCCGAGACTAGCGGCGAGACCCAGTACTTC. Its protein product is CASSPETSGETQYF.

This clonotype came up a few times. This rearrangement joins TRBV12-3 or TRBV12-4 to TRBJ1-4; tentative D call: TRBD1 (6 bases). The CDR3 extends over 14 amino acids. V was shortened by 6 bases and J by 8 bases, with 16 bases between the two germline ends. CDR3 sequence reads: CASSPTGPREKLFF. The CDR3 DNA sequence: TGTGCCAGCAGCCCCACAGGGCCACGAGAAAAACTGTTTTTT.

Only a few counts were recorded for this clonotype. The V and J genes are TRBV7-9 and TRBJ1-4, with TRBD1 matching over 9 bases. The CDR3 has 15 amino acids. Unmatched junction bases numbered 8, after V lost 5 bases and J lost 7 bases. Germline V CDR1 and CDR2: SEHNR, FQNEAQ (reference sequence). The CDR3 sequence is CASSGTGTGTEKLFF. The CDR3 DNA follows: TGTGCCAGCAGCGGGACCGGGACAGGGACTGAAAAACTGTTTTTT.

The table lists this clonotype with a count of one. The DNA of the CDR3 is TGTGCCAGTAGCCGCATAGGGGGCAGCGGGAGTGCTTCGGGGGAGCAGTTCTTC. Protein product: CASSRIGGSGSASGEQFF. This chain uses TRBV19 with TRBJ2-1; possible D gene TRBD2, 8 bases. Germline V gene lookup returns CDR1 LNHDA and CDR2 SQIVND (reference sequence). This CDR3 is built from 18 residues. V was cut by 6 bases and J by 10 bases, with 31 bases left in between.

This clonotype was seen ten or more times. The chain carries TRBV12-3 or TRBV12-4 and TRBJ1-4; D is unresolved. CDR3 length equals 12 residues. The V end lost 5 bases, the J end lost 4 bases, and 5 bases lay between the germline ends. The CDR3 DNA reads as TGTGCCAGCAGTCGATATAATGAAAAACTGTTTTTT. This translates into CASSRYNEKLFF.

The rearrangement links TRBV11-2 to TRBJ1-4, with a possible D match to TRBD1 (5 bases). This CDR3 is built from 15 residues. The V and J ends lost 4 bases and 4 bases respectively, with 13 bases between them. CDR1 is SGHAT, CDR2 FQNNGV, per germline. In DNA form, the CDR3 reads TGTGCCAGCAGCTATGGGGCGCGCGTTAATGAAAAACTGTTTTTT. Its translation is CASSYGARVNEKLFF. Together with reference TRBV11-2 and TRBJ1-4, the CDR3 gives the full variable domain: EAGVAQSPRYKIIEKRQSVAFWCNPISGHATLYWYQQILGQGPKLLIQFQNNGVVDDSQLPKDRFSAERLKGVDSTLKIQPAKLEDSAVYLCASSYGARVNEKLFFGSGTQLSVL.

This clonotype was recorded a few times. The chain is built from TRBV14 and TRBJ2-1, with D perhaps matching TRBD2 (5 bases). The V end lost 4 bases, the J end lost 8 bases, and 15 bases lay between the germline ends. This CDR3 comprises 14 residues. Germline CDR1 reads SGHDN; CDR2 reads FVKESK. For the CDR3, the DNA is TGTGCCAGCAGCCCAGTTTTCCCGCGGGATGAGCAGTTCTTC. Translated, it gives CASSPVFPRDEQFF.

A few counts support this clonotype. The rearrangement uses TRBV7-2 and TRBJ2-1; 12 bases align to TRBD1. The CDR3 contains 16 residues. Germline V lookup: CDR1 SGHTA, CDR2 FQGNSA. V was clipped by 0 bases and J by 8 bases; unmatched bases: 5. Here the CDR3 DNA reads TGTGCCAGCAGCTTAGCTTCCGGGACAGGGGGCTATGAGCAGTTCTTC. Translation: CASSLASGTGGYEQFF.

J is TRBJ2-1 and V is TRBV6-2 or TRBV6-3, with TRBD2 matching 14 bases. Germline CDR1 is MNHEY and CDR2 is SVGEGT. Trimming cost V 5 bases and J 7 bases; bases outside gene matches: 16. The CDR3 loop spans 19 amino acids. The chain's CDR3 is CASSLILKRGTSGSNEQFF. CDR3 nucleotide sequence: TGTGCCAGCAGTCTGATACTCAAACGCGGGACTAGCGGGAGTAATGAGCAGTTCTTC.